This TCR beta chain was retrieved from a study of CD8 T cells in ankylosing spondylitis (dated by TCRdb to the late 2010s). Regarding the study in general: T cell receptor beta repertoires were profiled in healthy donors and ankylosing spondylitis patients so that disease-linked TCR variants could be found. The full study cohort comprised 25 ankylosing spondylitis patients and 110 or so healthy donors. Peripheral blood samples were taken, and synovial fluid was additionally collected from ankylosing spondylitis patients. Points the paper makes about the study in general: Significant enrichment of the disease-linked clones was reported in matched synovial fluid samples from ankylosing spondylitis patients. Blood from ankylosing spondylitis patients appeared to be characterized by a TCR beta motif made up of several highly homologous amino acid variants. In peripheral blood, the disease-linked clones were found at relatively low frequencies and had a CD8+ phenotype. Some motif variants had previously been reported in the synovial fluid and blood of reactive arthritis patients, which suggests shared mechanisms of disease initiation.

Sequencing instrument: Illumina HiSeq 2500. Quantitative 5'-RACE with molecular barcodes was used to prepare TCR beta libraries. Turning to the authors' computational methods: Disease-linked TCR variants were identified with a new computational method built on a probabilistic model of VDJ rearrangement. Starting from the raw public reads, TCRdb applied fastp trimming at Q25, assembled clones with MiXCR and retained in-frame beta chains. All rows with the same CDR3 protein become a single entry with the most common DNA and genes. These V and J calls derive from TCRdb rather than the authors' analysis. This sample comprises 130,000 or so distinct CDR3 sequences, approximately 6.8% of them detected only once. The ten largest clones take up 12% of the sample. The sample holds many counts of this clonotype. No cognate antigen has been identified for it. No base quality values were provided; no much bigger clone lies one nucleotide off.

The sample comprised blood, either unsorted or a sorted T cell fraction (not recorded which). The TCR originated in a male donor with ankylosing spondylitis or in good health (not recorded which).

The CDR3 in this case is CSGGTYQGTEAFF. The DNA sequence reads TGCAGCGGCGGGACCTATCAGGGCACTGAAGCTTTCTTT. The V and J segments used are TRBV29-1 and TRBJ1-1; D gene: possibly TRBD1, on 5 matching bases. Measured from the cysteine to the phenylalanine, the CDR3 is 13 residues long. Left in the record is the CDR3 DNA by itself, 39 bases read in frame from the first base. Trimming at the junction amounts to 7 bases on V and 4 bases on J, and the germline ends lie 16 bases apart. The germline V gene supplies CDR1 SQVTM and CDR2 ANQGSEA.